A selection of T cell receptor beta chains follows, all from one sample in a study of naive and memory T cell subsets. TCRdb re-analysed the UMI-ligation and nested PCR reads in MiXCR, keeping a single row per CDR3 protein. The repertoire holds under 150,000 distinct CDR3 sequences, with 15% to 20% as singletons. Sequenced material: naive CD8+ T cells from blood. The receptors were sampled from a human donor in good health. The CDR3 runs from the conserved cysteine through the conserved F or W. The order of the fields is V gene, clone size, D gene, J gene, CDR3 protein, CDR3 DNA. The D gene is left open where the match is weak. A row's size may be missing; if present it is once, few, many or a size class.

V: TRBV7-2
size: NA
D: TRBD2
J: TRBJ2-1
CDR3: CASSFLSGAYNEQFF
DNA: TGTGCCAGCAGCTTCCTGAGCGGGGCCTACAATGAGCAGTTCTTC

V: TRBV6-2/TRBV6-3
size: NA
D: NA
J: TRBJ2-7
CDR3: CASARGSRTYEQYF
DNA: TGTGCCTCAGCCCGGGGAAGTCGGACCTACGAGCAGTACTTC

V: TRBV7-8
size: few
D: TRBD1
J: TRBJ2-1
CDR3: CASSPAGWDSYNEQFF
DNA: TGTGCCAGCAGCCCAGCAGGTTGGGACAGCTACAATGAGCAGTTCTTC

V: TRBV12-3/TRBV12-4
size: NA
D: NA
J: TRBJ1-4
CDR3: CASSTEDGREKLFF
DNA: TGTGCCAGCAGTACAGAGGATGGCCGCGAAAAACTGTTTTTT

V: TRBV27
size: NA
D: NA
J: TRBJ1-1
CDR3: CASSSEIPMNTEAFF
DNA: TGTGCCAGCAGTTCTGAAATCCCCATGAACACTGAAGCTTTCTTT

V: TRBV28
size: NA
D: NA
J: TRBJ2-5
CDR3: CASSLTVGSPETQYF
DNA: TGTGCCAGCAGTTTAACAGTGGGAAGTCCAGAGACCCAGTACTTC

V: TRBV7-2
size: NA
D: TRBD1
J: TRBJ1-1
CDR3: CASSPHGQVDTEAFF
DNA: TGTGCCAGCAGCCCGCACGGACAGGTAGACACTGAAGCTTTCTTT

V: TRBV7-9
size: NA
D: NA
J: TRBJ1-4
CDR3: CASSSPPGGPTNEKLFF
DNA: TGTGCCAGCAGCTCCCCGCCGGGGGGCCCAACTAATGAAAAACTGTTTTTT

V: TRBV10-2
size: NA
D: NA
J: TRBJ2-5
CDR3: CASSEGRGRNQETQYF
DNA: TGCGCCAGCAGTGAGGGCAGGGGCCGAAACCAAGAGACCCAGTACTTC

V: TRBV11-2
size: few
D: NA
J: TRBJ2-7
CDR3: CASSPHLGLNYEQYF
DNA: TGTGCCAGCAGCCCCCACTTGGGGCTAAACTACGAGCAGTACTTC

V: TRBV9
size: NA
D: NA
J: TRBJ2-1
CDR3: CASSVNFYNEQFF
DNA: TGTGCCAGCAGCGTAAACTTTTACAATGAGCAGTTCTTC

V: TRBV27
size: NA
D: NA
J: TRBJ2-5
CDR3: CASSLSLQWLQETQYF
DNA: TGTGCCAGCAGTTTATCGTTACAGTGGCTCCAAGAGACCCAGTACTTC

V: TRBV27
size: NA
D: TRBD2
J: TRBJ2-1
CDR3: CASSLTSASYNEQFF
DNA: TGTGCCAGCAGTTTAACTAGCGCCTCCTACAATGAGCAGTTCTTC

V: TRBV28
size: NA
D: NA
J: TRBJ2-1
CDR3: CASTVDSSYNKQFF
DNA: TGTGCCAGCACCGTAGACTCATCCTACAATAAGCAGTTCTTC

V: TRBV7-8
size: NA
D: TRBD1
J: TRBJ1-6
CDR3: CAGSGQGNSPLHF
DNA: TGTGCCGGATCGGGACAGGGGAATTCACCCCTCCACTTT

V: TRBV2
size: few
D: TRBD2
J: TRBJ2-1
CDR3: CASSEWTSTNYNEQFF
DNA: TGTGCCAGCAGTGAATGGACTAGTACCAACTACAATGAGCAGTTCTTC

V: TRBV30
size: NA
D: NA
J: TRBJ1-4
CDR3: CAWSVLGGAAEKLFF
DNA: TGTGCCTGGAGTGTACTGGGGGGCGCGGCTGAAAAACTGTTTTTT

V: TRBV3-1
size: few
D: NA
J: TRBJ2-7
CDR3: CASSLLGSDYEQYF
DNA: TGTGCCAGCAGCCTCCTGGGGAGCGACTACGAGCAGTACTTC

V: TRBV11-2
size: NA
D: TRBD2
J: TRBJ2-1
CDR3: CASSLTQAGGRYEQFF
DNA: TGTGCCAGCAGCTTAACCCAAGCGGGAGGCCGTTATGAGCAGTTCTTC

V: TRBV6-5
size: few
D: NA
J: TRBJ2-3
CDR3: CASTFTDTQYF
DNA: TGTGCCAGCACCTTCACAGATACGCAGTATTTT

V: TRBV10-3
size: NA
D: NA
J: TRBJ2-7
CDR3: CAISVGGTYEQYF
DNA: TGTGCCATCAGTGTGGGCGGGACCTACGAGCAGTACTTC

V: TRBV29-1
size: NA
D: TRBD1
J: TRBJ2-7
CDR3: CSVERQGGDEQYF
DNA: TGCAGCGTTGAAAGACAGGGTGGTGACGAGCAGTACTTC

V: TRBV6-5
size: few
D: NA
J: TRBJ1-6
CDR3: CASTTKGSPLHF
DNA: TGTGCCAGCACGACGAAAGGTTCACCCCTCCACTTT

V: TRBV28
size: NA
D: NA
J: TRBJ1-1
CDR3: CASSYLDGMNTEAFF
DNA: TGTGCCAGCAGCTACTTGGACGGGATGAACACTGAAGCTTTCTTT

V: TRBV12-5
size: NA
D: TRBD2
J: TRBJ2-1
CDR3: CASGLALTGGGHTEQFF
DNA: TGTGCTAGTGGTTTGGCCCTTACGGGGGGAGGACACACTGAGCAGTTCTTC

V: TRBV5-1
size: NA
D: TRBD1
J: TRBJ2-5
CDR3: CASSLRGRETQYF
DNA: TGCGCCAGCAGTCTTAGGGGGCGAGAGACCCAGTACTTC

V: TRBV12-3/TRBV12-4
size: few
D: NA
J: TRBJ2-1
CDR3: CASSNALYNEQFF
DNA: TGTGCCAGCTCCAATGCCCTGTACAATGAGCAGTTCTTC

V: TRBV28
size: once
D: NA
J: TRBJ2-3
CDR3: CASSFGDSGTDTQYF
DNA: TGTGCCAGCAGTTTCGGGGACTCTGGCACAGATACGCAGTATTTT

V: TRBV20-1
size: few
D: NA
J: TRBJ2-4
CDR3: CSAKQVLKNIQYF
DNA: TGCAGTGCTAAACAGGTCCTTAAAAACATTCAGTACTTC

V: TRBV30
size: NA
D: NA
J: TRBJ2-1
CDR3: CACPWPPREGGEQFF
DNA: TGTGCCTGTCCCTGGCCCCCACGAGAAGGGGGTGAGCAGTTCTTC

V: TRBV4-1
size: NA
D: TRBD1
J: TRBJ2-7
CDR3: CASSQVDTGVFYEQYF
DNA: TGCGCCAGCAGCCAAGTGGATACAGGGGTATTTTACGAGCAGTACTTC

V: TRBV20-1
size: NA
D: TRBD2
J: TRBJ2-7
CDR3: CSARTSGSFGEQYF
DNA: TGCAGTGCTCGGACTAGCGGGAGTTTTGGGGAGCAGTACTTC

V: TRBV20-1
size: few
D: TRBD2
J: TRBJ2-7
CDR3: CSASTNSGRVYEQYF
DNA: TGCAGTGCCTCCACAAATAGCGGGAGAGTTTACGAGCAGTACTTC

V: TRBV4-1
size: once
D: TRBD1
J: TRBJ2-6
CDR3: CASSQVGTGISGANVLTF
DNA: TGCGCCAGCAGCCAAGTAGGGACAGGGATCTCTGGGGCCAACGTCCTGACTTTC

V: TRBV19
size: few
D: NA
J: TRBJ1-1
CDR3: CASSIPNTEAFF
DNA: TGTGCCAGTAGTATACCGAACACTGAAGCTTTCTTT

V: TRBV7-8
size: many
D: NA
J: TRBJ1-5
CDR3: CASSLEGNSNQPQHF
DNA: TGTGCCAGCAGCTTAGAGGGGAATAGCAATCAGCCCCAGCATTTT

V: TRBV28
size: few
D: NA
J: TRBJ2-2
CDR3: CASNPVGGTGELFF
DNA: TGTGCCAGCAACCCCGTCGGCGGTACCGGGGAGCTGTTTTTT

V: TRBV6-2/TRBV6-3
size: few
D: NA
J: TRBJ1-5
CDR3: CASSPVDRVRGNQPQHF
DNA: TGTGCCAGCAGTCCGGTGGACCGGGTCCGTGGCAATCAGCCCCAGCATTTT

V: TRBV12-3/TRBV12-4
size: NA
D: NA
J: TRBJ1-5
CDR3: CASSLTGYSNQPQHF
DNA: TGTGCCAGCAGTTTGACGGGATATAGCAATCAGCCCCAGCATTTT

V: TRBV28
size: many
D: TRBD2
J: TRBJ2-3
CDR3: CASSFMSGSSGDTQYF
DNA: TGTGCCAGCAGTTTTATGAGCGGGAGTTCTGGAGATACGCAGTATTTT

V: TRBV7-6
size: few
D: TRBD2
J: TRBJ2-7
CDR3: CASSLEAGGPSIEQYF
DNA: TGTGCCAGCAGCCTAGAAGCGGGAGGGCCATCAATCGAGCAGTACTTC

V: TRBV29-1
size: few
D: TRBD1
J: TRBJ2-5
CDR3: CSVQGQGLRETQYF
DNA: TGCAGCGTTCAGGGACAGGGGTTAAGGGAGACCCAGTACTTC

V: TRBV2
size: few
D: NA
J: TRBJ2-1
CDR3: CASSEAGGEQFF
DNA: TGTGCCAGCAGTGAAGCCGGGGGTGAGCAGTTCTTC

V: TRBV6-1
size: NA
D: TRBD1
J: TRBJ2-1
CDR3: CASSADRSSYNEQFF
DNA: TGTGCCAGCAGTGCGGACAGGAGCTCCTACAATGAGCAGTTCTTC

V: TRBV12-3/TRBV12-4
size: NA
D: TRBD1
J: TRBJ1-2
CDR3: CASSPYRGGYYGYTF
DNA: TGTGCCAGCAGCCCCTACAGGGGAGGGTACTATGGCTACACCTTC

V: TRBV7-2
size: once
D: NA
J: TRBJ2-7
CDR3: CASSLAGIVWEQYF
DNA: TGTGCCAGCAGCTTAGCAGGAATAGTCTGGGAGCAGTACTTC

V: TRBV3-1
size: NA
D: NA
J: TRBJ1-1
CDR3: CASSRDDLNTEAFF
DNA: TGTGCCAGCAGCCGGGACGACCTGAACACTGAAGCTTTCTTT

V: TRBV6-2/TRBV6-3
size: few
D: NA
J: TRBJ2-7
CDR3: CASSYAGSTYEQYF
DNA: TGTGCCAGCAGTTACGCGGGATCAACCTACGAGCAGTACTTC

V: TRBV7-6
size: NA
D: NA
J: TRBJ1-1
CDR3: CASSLDLGQDTEAFF
DNA: TGTGCCAGCAGCTTAGACCTGGGGCAGGATACTGAAGCTTTCTTT